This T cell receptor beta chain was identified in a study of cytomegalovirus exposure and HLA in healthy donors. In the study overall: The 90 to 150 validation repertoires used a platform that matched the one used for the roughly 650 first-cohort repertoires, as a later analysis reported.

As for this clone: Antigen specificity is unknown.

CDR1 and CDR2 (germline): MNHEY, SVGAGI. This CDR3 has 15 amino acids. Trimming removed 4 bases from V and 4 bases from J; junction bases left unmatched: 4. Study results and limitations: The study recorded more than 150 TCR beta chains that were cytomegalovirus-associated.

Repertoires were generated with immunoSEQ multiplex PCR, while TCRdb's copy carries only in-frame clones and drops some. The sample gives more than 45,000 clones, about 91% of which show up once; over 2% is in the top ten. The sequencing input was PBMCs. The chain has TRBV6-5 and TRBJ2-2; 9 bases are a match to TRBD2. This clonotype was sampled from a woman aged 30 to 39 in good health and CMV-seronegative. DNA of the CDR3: TGTGCCAGCAGTTCGATAGCGGGAGTCACCGGGGAGCTGTTTTTT. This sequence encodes CASSSIAGVTGELFF.